This is a list of T cell receptor beta chains from one sample in a study of T cell repertoires in cytomegalovirus infection. MiXCR was run by TCRdb on the reads, yielding one entry per CDR3 protein. This sample has roughly 500,000 distinct CDR3 sequences, with about 10% found just once. The material sequenced was PBMCs. These receptors were taken from a human donor in good health (CMV status not recorded). Some clones in this sample may be carry-over from other donors' samples. The CDR3 runs from the conserved cysteine through the conserved F or W. A D gene is named only where the DNA matches it firmly. Expanded clones get a size class; other rows say once, few or many, or leave the size out.

j_call,d_call,v_call,clone_size,cdr3_nt,cdr3_aa
TRBJ1-1,NA,TRBV12-3/TRBV12-4,NA,TGTGCCAGCAGTCCTCGCCCAATCTCGGACACTGAAGCTTTCTTT,CASSPRPISDTEAFF
TRBJ2-2,NA,TRBV7-4,NA,TGTGCCAGCAGCTCACCCCAGCGGGCGGGTACCGGGGAGCTGTTTTTT,CASSSPQRAGTGELFF
TRBJ1-6,NA,TRBV30,NA,TGTGCCTGGAGTCTGGGGGACCTGGGGTCACCCCTCCACTTT,CAWSLGDLGSPLHF
TRBJ2-1,NA,TRBV20-1,many,TGCAGTCAGGGAATCAATGAGCAGTTCTTC,CSQGINEQFF
TRBJ2-1,NA,TRBV12-3/TRBV12-4,NA,TGTGCCAGCAGCCCCGACCGGCCCCTCTCCTACAATGAGCAGTTCTTC,CASSPDRPLSYNEQFF
TRBJ2-2,NA,TRBV24-1,many,TGTGCCACCAGAGAAGAGAACACCGGGGAGCTGTTTTTT,CATREENTGELFF
TRBJ1-6,NA,TRBV20-1,NA,TGCAGTGCTAGTGGCGGGACGACTGGGGATTCACCCCTCCACTTT,CSASGGTTGDSPLHF
TRBJ1-5,NA,TRBV5-1,few,TGCGCCAGCAGCCTGGATTATAGCAATCAGCCCCAGCATTTT,CASSLDYSNQPQHF
TRBJ2-7,NA,TRBV2,NA,TGTGCCAGCAGTGAAGGGGGGACGGCTTTCCACGAGCAGTACTTC,CASSEGGTAFHEQYF
TRBJ2-4,NA,TRBV28,many,TGTGCCAGCAGTTTCCAAGGGCGCGATGGCATTCAGTACTTC,CASSFQGRDGIQYF
TRBJ2-7,TRBD1,TRBV7-2,many,TGTGCCAGCAGCTTGGGCTCCCGACAGGGGGCCTACGAGCAGTACTTC,CASSLGSRQGAYEQYF
TRBJ1-5,TRBD1,TRBV19,few,TGTGCCACCGGACAGGGGGCTACGACCCAGCATTTT,CATGQGATTQHF
TRBJ1-2,TRBD1,TRBV27,few,TGTGCCAGCAGTTCCGGACAGGCGCAGCCATATGGCTACACCTTC,CASSSGQAQPYGYTF
TRBJ2-5,NA,TRBV27,NA,TGTGCCAGCAGTTTTGGGGCTCGCCTGGAGACCCAGTACTTC,CASSFGARLETQYF
TRBJ2-2,TRBD2,TRBV7-8,many,TGTGCCAGCATTCACCCGGGACTAGATGTCGGGGAGCTGTTTTTT,CASIHPGLDVGELFF
TRBJ1-1,NA,TRBV3-1,NA,TGTGCCAGCAGTTTTTTCCAGGCCGCTGGCACTGAAGCTTTCTTT,CASSFFQAAGTEAFF
TRBJ1-1,NA,TRBV5-4,NA,TGTGCCAGCAGCTCCCCAGAGGGGCTGAACACTGAAGCTTTCTTT,CASSSPEGLNTEAFF
TRBJ2-1,TRBD2,TRBV20-1,many,TGCAGTGCCGGGAGTGGACTAGCGGGCCGACTCCCACGAAATGAGCAGTTCTTC,CSAGSGLAGRLPRNEQFF
TRBJ1-4,NA,TRBV4-1,many,TGCGCCAGCAGCCATCTCAGCGAAGCAACTAATGAAAAACTGTTTTTT,CASSHLSEATNEKLFF
TRBJ1-5,NA,TRBV28,many,TGTGCCAGCAGTTTAAGGCGGGCGGCAGTTCGGGGTCAGCCCCAGCATTTT,CASSLRRAAVRGQPQHF
TRBJ1-1,NA,TRBV11-2,many,TGTGCCAGCAGCTTAGGACACGTGAACACTGAAGCTTTCTTT,CASSLGHVNTEAFF
TRBJ2-2,NA,TRBV20-1,many,TGCAGTGCTAGGTCCCCCCTGGCAGATACCGGGGAGCTGTTTTTT,CSARSPLADTGELFF
TRBJ2-5,TRBD2,TRBV29-1,NA,TGCAGCGTTGAAGGGCTAGCGGGGTTACAAGAGACCCAGTACTTC,CSVEGLAGLQETQYF
TRBJ2-1,NA,TRBV7-3,many,TGTGCCAGCAGCTTAACCGCCCTAGCGTACTCCTACAATGAGCAGTTCTTC,CASSLTALAYSYNEQFF
TRBJ2-5,TRBD2,TRBV7-9,many,TGTGCCAGCAGCTTAGCTAGCGGGCACGGGAAGACCCAGTACTTC,CASSLASGHGKTQYF
TRBJ1-6,NA,TRBV18,NA,TGTGCCAGCTCACCACGGACAGTCGCTAATTCACCCCTCCACTTT,CASSPRTVANSPLHF
TRBJ1-2,NA,TRBV3-1,NA,TGTGCCAGCAGCCAAGGGTCCAGGGTCAATGGCTACACCTTC,CASSQGSRVNGYTF
TRBJ2-7,NA,TRBV6-5,many,TGTGCCAGCAGTTCTCCTACCCGGGAAATCCACGAGCAGTACTTC,CASSSPTREIHEQYF
TRBJ2-7,NA,TRBV29-1,few,TGCAGCGTTGTTGCAGCGGACTACGAGCAGTACTTC,CSVVAADYEQYF
TRBJ2-2,NA,TRBV6-1,many,TGTGCCAGCAGCAGAAGACAGGCGAACACCGGGGAGCTGTTTTTT,CASSRRQANTGELFF
TRBJ1-1,NA,TRBV4-1,many,TGCGCCAGCAGCCTAACCAGGGCAGGAATCACTGAAGCTTTCTTT,CASSLTRAGITEAFF
TRBJ1-2,NA,TRBV29-1,NA,TGCAGCGTTGCGGACAGAGCCCGTCCCTCGACCTATGGCTACACCTTC,CSVADRARPSTYGYTF
TRBJ2-5,TRBD1,TRBV5-1,NA,TGCGCCAGCAGTTACGGACAGGGGATTAAGGAGACCCAGTACTTC,CASSYGQGIKETQYF
TRBJ1-6,NA,TRBV7-2,many,TGTGCCAGCAGCACCGGTCTTGAATCACCCCTCCACTTT,CASSTGLESPLHF
TRBJ2-7,NA,TRBV7-3,many,TGTGCCAGCAGCTTAAGCGCTTCAGGAGGGATGTCCCTCGAGCAGTACTTC,CASSLSASGGMSLEQYF
TRBJ1-2,NA,TRBV25-1,many,TGTGCCAGCAGTGGGGAGGGGCTAGCTAACTATGGCTACACCTTC,CASSGEGLANYGYTF
TRBJ1-1,NA,TRBV6-2/TRBV6-3,many,TGTGCCAGCAGCTTATCCTTGGGGGGGTCGGACACTGAAGCTTTCTTT,CASSLSLGGSDTEAFF
TRBJ1-2,NA,TRBV5-8,NA,TGTGCCAGCAGCTTCGACGGCGTTAACTATGGCTACACCTTC,CASSFDGVNYGYTF
TRBJ1-2,NA,TRBV7-9,many,TGTGCCAGCAGCACTTCGACGGGGAACTATGGCTACACCTTC,CASSTSTGNYGYTF
TRBJ2-3,TRBD1,TRBV24-1,few,TGTGCCACCAGTGACCCGACAGGGCTTACGCAGTATTTT,CATSDPTGLTQYF
TRBJ2-7,NA,TRBV19,few,TGTGCCAGTAGTATGGTGGGCAACTCCTACGAGCAGTACTTC,CASSMVGNSYEQYF
TRBJ2-1,TRBD2,TRBV9,many,TGTGCCAGCAGCGTAGTTGTGACTAGCGGGGGTGAGCAGTTCTTC,CASSVVVTSGGEQFF
TRBJ2-1,TRBD2,TRBV12-3/TRBV12-4,many,TGTGCCAGCAGTTTACAGCGGGAGGGCGAGCAGTTCTTC,CASSLQREGEQFF
TRBJ1-1,NA,TRBV2,NA,TGTGCCAGCAGTGAATTAGCATGGGGGGCGCGAGTTGAAGCTTTCTTT,CASSELAWGARVEAFF
TRBJ1-6,TRBD1,TRBV6-1,many,TGTGCCAGCAGTGAGGAGACAGGGGATGGTTCACCCCTCCACTTT,CASSEETGDGSPLHF
TRBJ1-1,NA,TRBV12-3/TRBV12-4,few,TGTGCCAGCATTTCGACGGTGAACACTGAAGCTTTCTTT,CASISTVNTEAFF
TRBJ2-2,TRBD2,TRBV11-3,many,TGTGCCAGTGAAGCGGGAGGAGGTCCCGGGGAGCTGTTTTTT,CASEAGGGPGELFF